A selection of T cell receptor beta chains follows, all from one sample in a study of shared clonotypes between healthy human individuals. Profiling relied on immunoSEQ multiplex PCR, and the TCRdb table lists in-frame clones only, not all of them. The sample yields about 490,000 clones, roughly 80% seen once. Sequencing used PBMCs. The receptors originated from a woman aged 40 to 49 in good health. Some clones in this sample may be carry-over from other donors' samples. Both conserved end residues are part of each CDR3. The D gene is left open where the match is weak. Not every row has a clone size; where given, it reads once, few, many or a size class.

J gene: TRBJ2-1
V gene: TRBV27
clone size: many
D gene: NA
CDR3 DNA: TGTGCCAGCGGATTTATAGGGAATGAGCAGTTCTTC
CDR3 protein: CASGFIGNEQFF

J gene: TRBJ1-2
V gene: TRBV19
clone size: NA
D gene: TRBD1
CDR3 DNA: TGTGCCAGTAGTCCCCCCGGGACAGGGAACTATGGCTACACCTTC
CDR3 protein: CASSPPGTGNYGYTF

J gene: TRBJ2-3
V gene: TRBV25-1
clone size: few
D gene: TRBD2
CDR3 DNA: TGTGCCAGCAGTTACTTTAGCGGGAAGACAGATACGCAGTATTTT
CDR3 protein: CASSYFSGKTDTQYF

J gene: TRBJ2-3
V gene: TRBV7-2
clone size: NA
D gene: TRBD2
CDR3 DNA: TGTGCCAGCAGCTTAGACCTAGCGGGGTTTACGCAGTATTTT
CDR3 protein: CASSLDLAGFTQYF

J gene: TRBJ2-6
V gene: TRBV6-5
clone size: NA
D gene: NA
CDR3 DNA: TGTGCCAGCAGTAACTCTGGGGCCAACGTCCTGACTTTC
CDR3 protein: CASSNSGANVLTF

J gene: TRBJ1-2
V gene: TRBV27
clone size: few
D gene: TRBD1
CDR3 DNA: TGTGCCAGCAGTTTCCGCGGGACAGCAAGGAGCTACACCTTC
CDR3 protein: CASSFRGTARSYTF

J gene: TRBJ2-3
V gene: TRBV4-1
clone size: NA
D gene: TRBD1
CDR3 DNA: TGCGCCAGCAGCCAAGATCCGGGACAGTTCACAGATACGCAGTATTTT
CDR3 protein: CASSQDPGQFTDTQYF

J gene: TRBJ2-3
V gene: TRBV11-2
clone size: NA
D gene: NA
CDR3 DNA: TGTGCCAGCAGCTCGGTCGGCGGGATCACCCCAGATACGCAGTATTTT
CDR3 protein: CASSSVGGITPDTQYF

J gene: TRBJ1-2
V gene: TRBV28
clone size: NA
D gene: TRBD1
CDR3 DNA: TGTGCCAGCAGTACAGGACAGGCTTATGGCTACACCTTC
CDR3 protein: CASSTGQAYGYTF

J gene: TRBJ2-7
V gene: TRBV5-6
clone size: NA
D gene: TRBD2
CDR3 DNA: TGTGCCAGCAGCAAGGGACTAGCGGTTGCCTACGAGCAGTACTTC
CDR3 protein: CASSKGLAVAYEQYF

J gene: TRBJ1-1
V gene: TRBV30
clone size: many
D gene: NA
CDR3 DNA: TGTGCCTGGAGTGTGAAGGGGAACACTGAAGCTTTCTTT
CDR3 protein: CAWSVKGNTEAFF

J gene: TRBJ2-5
V gene: TRBV19
clone size: NA
D gene: TRBD1
CDR3 DNA: TGTGCCAGTAGTATAGCAATGGACAGGGGCGAGACCCAGTACTTC
CDR3 protein: CASSIAMDRGETQYF

J gene: TRBJ2-7
V gene: TRBV28
clone size: NA
D gene: NA
CDR3 DNA: TGTGCCAGCCGGGAGCAGGCCTACGAGCAGTACTTC
CDR3 protein: CASREQAYEQYF

J gene: TRBJ2-5
V gene: TRBV29-1
clone size: NA
D gene: NA
CDR3 DNA: TGCAGCGTTGTTGGCCAAGAGACCCAGTACTTC
CDR3 protein: CSVVGQETQYF

J gene: TRBJ2-5
V gene: TRBV2
clone size: NA
D gene: NA
CDR3 DNA: TGTGCCAGCGGCCAAGAAGGCCGAATCCAAGAGACCCAGTACTTC
CDR3 protein: CASGQEGRIQETQYF

J gene: TRBJ2-2
V gene: TRBV15
clone size: few
D gene: TRBD2
CDR3 DNA: TGTGCCACCTCGGGAGGACTACCAGCGGCGGGCGGGGAGCTGTTTTTT
CDR3 protein: CATSGGLPAAGGELFF

J gene: TRBJ1-1
V gene: TRBV7-9
clone size: NA
D gene: NA
CDR3 DNA: TGTGCCAGCAGCTTAGACAGGGCTGATGCTTTCTTT
CDR3 protein: CASSLDRADAFF

J gene: TRBJ1-6
V gene: TRBV6-4
clone size: NA
D gene: NA
CDR3 DNA: TGTGCCAGCAGTGACTCGACAGTGGGAAATTCACCCCTCCACTTT
CDR3 protein: CASSDSTVGNSPLHF

J gene: TRBJ2-7
V gene: TRBV6-1
clone size: NA
D gene: TRBD2
CDR3 DNA: TGTGCCCTCGACCCGGGACTAGCGGGAGTTGAGCAGTACTTC
CDR3 protein: CALDPGLAGVEQYF

J gene: TRBJ2-3
V gene: TRBV9
clone size: NA
D gene: TRBD1
CDR3 DNA: TGTGCCAGCAGCCAAACAGGGGGCACAGATACGCAGTATTTT
CDR3 protein: CASSQTGGTDTQYF

J gene: TRBJ1-5
V gene: TRBV4-2
clone size: once
D gene: NA
CDR3 DNA: TGTGCCAGCAGCCAACGCGGAGCTGGTCAGCCCCAGCATTTT
CDR3 protein: CASSQRGAGQPQHF

J gene: TRBJ1-4
V gene: TRBV30
clone size: NA
D gene: NA
CDR3 DNA: TGTGCCTGGAGAACCGGGACAAGGAGTGAAAAACTGTTTTTT
CDR3 protein: CAWRTGTRSEKLFF

J gene: TRBJ2-1
V gene: TRBV7-6
clone size: NA
D gene: TRBD1
CDR3 DNA: TGTGCCAGCAGCTTAGCGCCGGGACAGGGATACAATGAGCAGTTCTTC
CDR3 protein: CASSLAPGQGYNEQFF

J gene: TRBJ2-3
V gene: TRBV27
clone size: NA
D gene: NA
CDR3 DNA: TGTGCCAGCTCCTCCCTAGGGGCTAGCGCAGATACGCAGTATTTT
CDR3 protein: CASSSLGASADTQYF

J gene: TRBJ2-1
V gene: TRBV28
clone size: NA
D gene: NA
CDR3 DNA: TGTGCCACCAGTTTTGAGGGGTCAGGGTATGAGCAGTTCTTC
CDR3 protein: CATSFEGSGYEQFF

J gene: TRBJ2-4
V gene: TRBV6-6
clone size: few
D gene: TRBD2
CDR3 DNA: TGTGCCAGCAGTCACAGACTAGCGGGGATCAAAAACATTCAGTACTTC
CDR3 protein: CASSHRLAGIKNIQYF

J gene: TRBJ2-7
V gene: TRBV29-1
clone size: NA
D gene: NA
CDR3 DNA: TGCGGCGTTGGGGGCGGCTCCTACGAGCAGTACTTC
CDR3 protein: CGVGGGSYEQYF

J gene: TRBJ2-3
V gene: TRBV9
clone size: NA
D gene: TRBD2
CDR3 DNA: TGTGCCAGCAGCTCGCGGGGGGTTAGCACAGATACGCAGTATTTT
CDR3 protein: CASSSRGVSTDTQYF

J gene: TRBJ2-2
V gene: TRBV7-2
clone size: NA
D gene: TRBD2
CDR3 DNA: TGTGCCAGCAGCCTGACTAGCGGGAGACACACCGGGGAGCTGTTTTTT
CDR3 protein: CASSLTSGRHTGELFF

J gene: TRBJ2-7
V gene: TRBV5-1
clone size: NA
D gene: NA
CDR3 DNA: TGCGCCAGCAGCCCGGAGGGGGGCGCGATAAAGGAGCAGTACTTC
CDR3 protein: CASSPEGGAIKEQYF

J gene: TRBJ1-2
V gene: TRBV7-2
clone size: few
D gene: NA
CDR3 DNA: TGTGCCAGCAGCCCCGATAAGAGCTATGGCTACACCTTC
CDR3 protein: CASSPDKSYGYTF

J gene: TRBJ2-1
V gene: TRBV28
clone size: NA
D gene: NA
CDR3 DNA: TGTGCCAGCAGTTCAGGACCTTTATACAATGAGCAGTTCTTC
CDR3 protein: CASSSGPLYNEQFF

J gene: TRBJ1-2
V gene: TRBV5-1
clone size: NA
D gene: TRBD1
CDR3 DNA: TGCGCCAGCAGCTTAGGGGACAGAGACTATGGCTACACCTTC
CDR3 protein: CASSLGDRDYGYTF

J gene: TRBJ1-4
V gene: TRBV5-6
clone size: NA
D gene: NA
CDR3 DNA: TGTGCCAGCAGCCTGGCTGGTGAAGGTACTGAAAAACTGTTTTTT
CDR3 protein: CASSLAGEGTEKLFF